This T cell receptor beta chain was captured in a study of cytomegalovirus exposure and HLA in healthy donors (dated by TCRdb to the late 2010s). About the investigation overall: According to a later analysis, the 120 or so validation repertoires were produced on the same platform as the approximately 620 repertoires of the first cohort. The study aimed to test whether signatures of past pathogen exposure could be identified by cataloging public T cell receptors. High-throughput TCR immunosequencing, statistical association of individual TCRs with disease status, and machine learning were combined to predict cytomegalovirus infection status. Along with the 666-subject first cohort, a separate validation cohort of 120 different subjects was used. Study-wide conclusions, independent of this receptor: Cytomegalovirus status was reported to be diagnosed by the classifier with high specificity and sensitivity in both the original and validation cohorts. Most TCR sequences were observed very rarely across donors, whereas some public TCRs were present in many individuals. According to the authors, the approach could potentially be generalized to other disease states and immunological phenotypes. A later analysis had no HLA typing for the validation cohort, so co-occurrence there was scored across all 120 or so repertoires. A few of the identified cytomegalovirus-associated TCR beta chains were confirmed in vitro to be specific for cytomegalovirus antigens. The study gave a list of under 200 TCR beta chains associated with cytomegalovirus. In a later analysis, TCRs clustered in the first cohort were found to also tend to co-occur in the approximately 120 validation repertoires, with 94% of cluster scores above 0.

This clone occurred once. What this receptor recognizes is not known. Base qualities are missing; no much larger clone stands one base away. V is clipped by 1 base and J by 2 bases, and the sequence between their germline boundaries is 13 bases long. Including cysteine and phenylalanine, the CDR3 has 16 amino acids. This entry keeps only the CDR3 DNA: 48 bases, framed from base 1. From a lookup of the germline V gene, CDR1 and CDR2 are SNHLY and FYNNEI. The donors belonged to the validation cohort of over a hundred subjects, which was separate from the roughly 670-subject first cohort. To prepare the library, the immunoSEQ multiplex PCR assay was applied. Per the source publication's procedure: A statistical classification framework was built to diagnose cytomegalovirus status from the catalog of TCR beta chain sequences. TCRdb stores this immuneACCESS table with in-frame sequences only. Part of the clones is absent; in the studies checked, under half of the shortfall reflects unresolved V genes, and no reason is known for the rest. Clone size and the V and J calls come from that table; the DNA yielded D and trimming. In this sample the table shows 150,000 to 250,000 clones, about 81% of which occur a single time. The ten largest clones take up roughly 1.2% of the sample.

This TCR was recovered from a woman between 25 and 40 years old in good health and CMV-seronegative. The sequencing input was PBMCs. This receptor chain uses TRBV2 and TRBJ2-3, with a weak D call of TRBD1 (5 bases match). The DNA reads TGTGCCAGCAGTGAAGGGGCAGGGCGTTACACAGATACGCAGTATTTT. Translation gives CASSEGAGRYTDTQYF. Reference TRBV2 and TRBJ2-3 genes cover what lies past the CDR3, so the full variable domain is EPEVTQTPSHQVTQMGQEVILRCVPISNHLYFYWYRQILGQKVEFLVSFYNNEISEKSEIFDDQFSVERPDGSNFTLKIRSTKLEDSAMYFCASSEGAGRYTDTQYFGPGTRLTVL.